Sequencing of this T cell receptor (beta chain) was carried out in a study of blood T cell repertoires in COVID-19. Study at large: Acute and convalescent COVID-19 specimens originated in the United States, Italy and Spain. PBMCs, B-cell-depleted T cells, or T cells were the source of the cDNA or gDNA that made up the material.

Per the original methods: Estimates of nucleated cell counts were drawn from the amplification of reference gene primers. TCRdb's table, derived via immunoSEQ multiplex PCR, lists solely in-frame clones and lacks some. V, J and clone size reflect that table, while D and trimming were determined from the DNA. This repertoire shows 150,000 to 200,000 clones, roughly nine tenths found once; its top ten account for around 9.9%. This CDR3 has 16 residues. Germline V CDR1 and CDR2: MGHRA, YSYEKL. V gave up 4 bases and J gave up 14 bases, with 26 bases separating them. Seattle patients were enrolled while actively infected and followed longitudinally.

Sequencing was done on a sample of peripheral blood. This TCR was sampled from a woman between 55 and 75 years old with COVID-19, enrolled during active disease. The chain combines TRBV4-1 with TRBJ1-4; maybe TRBD1 (5 bases). The CDR3 here is CASSPVRAGNQRGLFF. The CDR3 DNA reads TGCGCCAGCAGCCCGGTCCGGGCAGGGAATCAACGGGGGCTGTTTTTT.